Sequencing of this T cell receptor beta chain was carried out in a study of blood T cell repertoires in COVID-19. All enrollees were roughly 18 to 95 years old and from about 24 US areas. Sequencing used immunoSEQ multiplex PCR; TCRdb keeps in-frame clones, though not all of them. The sample consists of about 150,000 clones, just under 85% of them appearing once. V was trimmed by 5 bases and J by 6 bases, leaving 14 bases between them. The germline gives CDR1 MNHEY, CDR2 SVGEGT. This CDR3 contains 14 residues. The chain links TRBV6-2 or TRBV6-3 to TRBJ1-5, with a tentative D call TRBD1 (6 bases). This sequence was found in a woman aged 40-49 years who had recovered from COVID-19. Sample: PBMCs or T cells enriched from blood (not recorded which). CDR3 nucleotide sequence: TGTGCCAGCAGTCGGGGGGCTTTCGGTCAGCCCCAGCATTTT. Its protein is CASSRGAFGQPQHF.